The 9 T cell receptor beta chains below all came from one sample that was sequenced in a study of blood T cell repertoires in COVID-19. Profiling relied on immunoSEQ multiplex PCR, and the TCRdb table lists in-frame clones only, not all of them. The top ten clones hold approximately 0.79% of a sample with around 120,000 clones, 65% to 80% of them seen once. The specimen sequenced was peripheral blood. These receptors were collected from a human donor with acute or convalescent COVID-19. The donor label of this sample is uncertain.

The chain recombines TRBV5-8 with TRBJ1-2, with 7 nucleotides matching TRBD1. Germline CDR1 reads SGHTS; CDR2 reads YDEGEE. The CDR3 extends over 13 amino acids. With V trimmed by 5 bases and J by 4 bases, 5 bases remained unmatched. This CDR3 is CASRQTGLYGYTF. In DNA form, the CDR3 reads TGTGCCAGCAGGCAGACAGGGCTCTATGGCTACACCTTC.

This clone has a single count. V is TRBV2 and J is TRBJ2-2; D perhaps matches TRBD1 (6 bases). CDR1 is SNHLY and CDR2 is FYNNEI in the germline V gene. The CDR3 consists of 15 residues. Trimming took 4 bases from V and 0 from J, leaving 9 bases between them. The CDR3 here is CASSGQGTNTGELFF. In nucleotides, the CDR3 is TGTGCCAGCAGTGGTCAGGGGACGAACACCGGGGAGCTGTTTTTT.

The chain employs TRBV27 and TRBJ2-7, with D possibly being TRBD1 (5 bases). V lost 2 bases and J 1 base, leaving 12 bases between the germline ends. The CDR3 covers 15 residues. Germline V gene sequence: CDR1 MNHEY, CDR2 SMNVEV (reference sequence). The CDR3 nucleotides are TGTGCCAGCAGTTTACAGGGTGGGGCATCCTACGAGCAGTACTTC. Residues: CASSLQGGASYEQYF.

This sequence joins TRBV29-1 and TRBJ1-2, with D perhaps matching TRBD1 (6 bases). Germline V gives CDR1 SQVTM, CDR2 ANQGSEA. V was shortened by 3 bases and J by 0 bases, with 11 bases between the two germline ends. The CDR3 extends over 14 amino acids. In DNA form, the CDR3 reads TGCAGCGTTGAGGGGGCCAGAGCTAACTATGGCTACACCTTC. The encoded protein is CSVEGARANYGYTF. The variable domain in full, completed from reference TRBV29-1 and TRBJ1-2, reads SAVISQKPSRDICQRGTSLTIQCQVDSQVTMMFWYRQQPGQSLTLIATANQGSEATYESGFVIDKFPISRPNLTFSTLTVSNMSPEDSSIYLCSVEGARANYGYTFGSGTRLTVV.

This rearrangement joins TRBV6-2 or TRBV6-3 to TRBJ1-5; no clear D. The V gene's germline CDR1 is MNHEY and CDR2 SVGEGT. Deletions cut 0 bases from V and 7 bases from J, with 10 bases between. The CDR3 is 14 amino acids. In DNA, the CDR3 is TGTGCCAGCAGTTACTCGACGTCCGGGCAGCCCCAGCATTTT. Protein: CASSYSTSGQPQHF.

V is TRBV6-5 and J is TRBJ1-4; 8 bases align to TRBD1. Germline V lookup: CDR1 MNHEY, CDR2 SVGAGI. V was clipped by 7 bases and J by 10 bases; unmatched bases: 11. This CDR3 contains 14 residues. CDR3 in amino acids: CASINDRGVGKLFF. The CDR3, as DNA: TGTGCCAGCATCAACGACAGGGGTGTTGGAAAACTGTTTTTT.

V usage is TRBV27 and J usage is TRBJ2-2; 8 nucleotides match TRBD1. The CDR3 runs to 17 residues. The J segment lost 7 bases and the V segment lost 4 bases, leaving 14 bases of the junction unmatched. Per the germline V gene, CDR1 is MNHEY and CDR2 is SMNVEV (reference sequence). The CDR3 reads CASSSPPGQGNFGELFF. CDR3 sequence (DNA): TGTGCCAGCAGTTCCCCCCCAGGACAGGGAAACTTCGGGGAGCTGTTTTTT.

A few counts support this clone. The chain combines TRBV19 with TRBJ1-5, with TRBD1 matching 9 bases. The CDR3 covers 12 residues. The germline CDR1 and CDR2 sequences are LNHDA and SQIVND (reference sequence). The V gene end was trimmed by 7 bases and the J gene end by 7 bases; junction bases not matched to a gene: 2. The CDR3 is CASNRGQQPQHF. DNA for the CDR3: TGTGCCAGTAACAGGGGGCAACAGCCCCAGCATTTT.

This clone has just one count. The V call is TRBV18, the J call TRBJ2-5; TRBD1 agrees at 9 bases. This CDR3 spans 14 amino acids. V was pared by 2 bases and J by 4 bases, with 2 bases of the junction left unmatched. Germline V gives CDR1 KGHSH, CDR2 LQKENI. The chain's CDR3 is CASSPGTGLETQYF. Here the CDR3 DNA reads TGTGCCAGCTCACCAGGGACAGGGCTAGAGACCCAGTACTTC. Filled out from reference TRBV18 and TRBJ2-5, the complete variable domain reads NAGVMQNPRHLVRRRGQEARLRCSPMKGHSHVYWYRQLPEEGLKFMVYLQKENIIDESGMPKERFSAEFPKEGPSILRIQQVVRGDSAAYFCASSPGTGLETQYFGPGTRLLVL.